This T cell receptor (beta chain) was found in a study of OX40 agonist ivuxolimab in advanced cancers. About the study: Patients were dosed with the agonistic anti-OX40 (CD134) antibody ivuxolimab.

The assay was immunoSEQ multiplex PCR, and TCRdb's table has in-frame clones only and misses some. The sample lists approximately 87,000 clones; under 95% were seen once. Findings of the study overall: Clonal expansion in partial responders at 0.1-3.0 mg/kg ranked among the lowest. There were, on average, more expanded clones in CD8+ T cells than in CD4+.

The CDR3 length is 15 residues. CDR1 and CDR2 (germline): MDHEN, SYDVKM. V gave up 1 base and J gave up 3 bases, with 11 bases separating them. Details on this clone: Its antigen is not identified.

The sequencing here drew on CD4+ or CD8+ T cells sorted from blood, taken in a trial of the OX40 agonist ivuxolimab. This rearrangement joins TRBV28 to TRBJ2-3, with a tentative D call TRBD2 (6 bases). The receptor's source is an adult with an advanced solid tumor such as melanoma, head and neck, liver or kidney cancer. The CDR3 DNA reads TGTGCCAGCAGTTTATCTGGGGGGACGACAGATACGCAGTATTTT. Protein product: CASSLSGGTTDTQYF.